Reported below is one T cell receptor beta chain. The source of the sample is a study of T cell changes during pregnancy in multiple sclerosis. Clones were sequenced by immunoSEQ multiplex PCR, and TCRdb holds only the in-frame ones, with some missing. This repertoire shows some 30,000 clones, about 87% found once; its top ten account for 6% to 9%. This CDR3 has 14 residues. Germline CDR1 is SEHNR and CDR2 is FQNEAQ (reference sequence). Deletions cut 7 bases from V and 5 bases from J, with 15 bases between. This clonotype originated in a female donor with multiple sclerosis, enrolled in a pregnancy study. The material was CD8+ T cells from peripheral blood mononuclear cells, obtained before pregnancy. V usage is TRBV7-9 and J usage is TRBJ1-5; a possible D gene is TRBD1 (5 bases). CDR3 in amino acids: CASTGGGLDQPQHF. CDR3 sequence (DNA): TGTGCCAGCACCGGGGGAGGGCTTGATCAGCCCCAGCATTTT.